One and the same sample provided the 14 T cell receptor beta chains below, sequenced in a study of shared clonotypes between healthy human individuals. The data were produced by immunoSEQ multiplex PCR, yet TCRdb's version contains in-frame clones alone and is incomplete. Of about a million clones in the sample, about 72% were seen once. The sequenced sample consisted of memory CD4+ T cells from PBMCs. As to subset: CD45RA-negative fraction. These receptor sequences come from a man between 18 and 35 years old in good health. Some clones in this sample may be carry-over from other donors' samples.

This rearrangement joins TRBV6-1 to TRBJ2-7, with a possible D match to TRBD2 (6 bases). Germline V gene data show CDR1 as MNHNS and CDR2 as SASEGT. Trimming cost V 7 bases and J 2 bases, with 18 bases left between them. The CDR3 has 15 residues. The CDR3 loop is CASKNLGGSPYEQYF. DNA of the CDR3: TGTGCCAGCAAAAATTTAGGAGGGTCCCCCTACGAGCAGTACTTC.

This chain links TRBV7-2 with TRBJ2-5, with 9 nucleotides matching TRBD2. Trimming took 6 bases from V and 9 from J; bases not matched to a gene: 11. The CDR3 contains 14 residues. Germline V lookup: CDR1 SGHTA, CDR2 FQGNSA. The CDR3 DNA follows: TGTGCCAGCAGTCTAAGGACTAGCGACTGGGCCCAGTACTTC. Its protein is CASSLRTSDWAQYF.

V is TRBV7-3 and J is TRBJ2-1, with 7 bases matching TRBD1. Per germline, CDR1 SGHTA and CDR2 FQGTGA. The CDR3 consists of 14 residues. Trimming took 5 bases from V and 1 from J; bases not matched to a gene: 2. CDR3: CASSPGQSYNEQFF. In DNA form, the CDR3 reads TGTGCCAGCAGCCCGGGACAGTCCTACAATGAGCAGTTCTTC.

The V gene is TRBV18, the J gene TRBJ2-1; either TRBD1 or TRBD2 may supply D (8 bases each). This CDR3 spans 16 amino acids. Germline V gene sequence: CDR1 KGHSH, CDR2 LQKENI. V was shortened by 2 bases and J by 16 bases, with 27 bases between the two germline ends. The CDR3 loop reads CASSPFGTGPGTSTFF. DNA of the CDR3: TGTGCCAGCTCACCATTTGGGACAGGCCCCGGGACTAGTACTTTCTTC.

Remarks on this clone: Additional DNA sequences in this sample encode the identical CDR3. The J gene is TRBJ2-5, the V gene TRBV27; D unresolved. CDR1 is MNHEY, CDR2 SMNVEV, per germline (reference sequence). Trimming stripped 6 bases from V and 2 bases from J, with 10 bases between. The CDR3 covers 13 residues. CDR3 region: CASRKRIQETQYF. In DNA, the CDR3 is TGTGCCAGCAGGAAAAGGATTCAAGAGACCCAGTACTTC.

The chain joins TRBV25-1 to TRBJ2-7; D uncertain. V dropped 9 bases and J dropped 3 bases, with 15 bases sitting between them. The CDR3 consists of 13 residues. CDR1 and CDR2 (germline): MGHDK, SYGVNS. CDR3 nucleotides: TGTGCCAGTAGAAAGGGAACCTTCTACGAGCAGTACTTC. This sequence encodes CASRKGTFYEQYF.

V and J are TRBV7-6 and TRBJ1-1; D is unclear. The CDR3 has 14 amino acids. Germline CDR1 SGHVS, CDR2 FNYEAQ. V was trimmed by 5 bases and J by 0 bases, leaving 10 bases between them. The DNA of the CDR3 is TGTGCCAGCAGCGCCGGACTGTTGAACACTGAAGCTTTCTTT. Amino acids: CASSAGLLNTEAFF. The variable domain in full, with the rest retrieved from reference TRBV7-6 and TRBJ1-1, is GAGVSQSPRYKVTKRGQDVALRCDPISGHVSLYWYRQALGQGPEFLTYFNYEAQQDKSGLPNDRFSAERPEGSISTLTIQRTEQRDSAMYRCASSAGLLNTEAFFGQGTRLTVV.

Here the CDR3 reads CASSGRGLAGDNEQFF. CDR3 coding DNA: TGTGCCAGCAGTGGCCGGGGACTAGCGGGGGACAATGAGCAGTTCTTC. This chain uses TRBV6-6 with TRBJ2-1, with 14 bases aligning to TRBD2. There are 16 residues in the CDR3. Germline CDR1 reads MNHNY; CDR2 reads SVGAGI (reference sequence). J was trimmed by 5 bases and V by 5 bases; bases with no gene match: 5.

The chain recombines TRBV9 with TRBJ1-5; perhaps TRBD1 as D (5 bases). There are 15 residues in the CDR3. V lost 0 bases, J lost 5 bases, and 12 bases lay in between. Germline V lookup: CDR1 SGDLS, CDR2 YYNGEE. CDR3 nucleotides: TGTGCCAGCAGCGTAGAGGGGAGGCCGGATCAGCCCCAGCATTTT. It yields the protein CASSVEGRPDQPQHF.

The J gene is TRBJ2-2, the V gene TRBV19; perhaps TRBD1 as D (5 bases). With 6 bases removed from V and 5 bases from J, the gap between germline ends came to 16 bases. Germline CDR1 reads LNHDA; CDR2 reads SQIVND (reference sequence). The CDR3 runs 15 residues. CDR3 sequence: CASSQMLGLTGELFF. The CDR3 DNA reads TGTGCCAGTAGCCAGATGTTGGGGCTAACCGGGGAGCTGTTTTTT.

The genes are TRBV6-4 and TRBJ2-1; TRBD1 matches at 8 bases. The CDR3 loop spans 16 amino acids. V was clipped by 8 bases and J by 1 base; unmatched bases: 10. Germline values: CDR1 MRHNA, CDR2 SNTAGT. CDR3 nucleotide sequence: TGTGCCAGCTCCCCCACAGGGGGTTTATCCTACAATGAGCAGTTCTTC. Protein sequence: CASSPTGGLSYNEQFF.

This rearrangement joins TRBV28 to TRBJ1-3; D might be TRBD1 (5 bases). Germline loops: CDR1 MDHEN, CDR2 SYDVKM. Trimming cost V 8 bases and J 0 bases, with 11 bases left between them. There are 14 residues in the CDR3. CDR3 loop: CASCRGSSGNTIYF. DNA for the CDR3: TGTGCCAGCTGTCGGGGCTCCTCTGGAAACACCATATATTTT.

This chain connects TRBV11-1 to TRBJ1-2; the D is unclear. Germline assignment: CDR1 SGHAT and CDR2 FQDESV (reference sequence). Deletions cut 3 bases from V and 2 bases from J, with 4 bases between. CDR3 length equals 12 residues. The CDR3 region is CASSFTNYGYTF. The CDR3 bases are TGTGCCAGCAGCTTCACAAACTATGGCTACACCTTC.

The chain combines TRBV19 with TRBJ1-4, with unresolved D. The length of the CDR3 is 15 residues. Trimming cost V 6 bases and J 4 bases, with 15 bases left between them. CDR1 and CDR2 from the germline V gene are LNHDA and SQIVND (reference sequence). CDR3 residues: CASSGVDLGNEKLFF. CDR3 coding DNA: TGTGCCAGTAGCGGGGTGGACCTGGGTAATGAAAAACTGTTTTTT. The full variable domain, its missing parts supplied by reference TRBV19 and TRBJ1-4, is DGGITQSPKYLFRKEGQNVTLSCEQNLNHDAMYWYRQDPGQGLRLIYYSQIVNDFQKGDIAEGYSVSREKKESFPLTVTSAQKNPTAFYLCASSGVDLGNEKLFFGSGTQLSVL.